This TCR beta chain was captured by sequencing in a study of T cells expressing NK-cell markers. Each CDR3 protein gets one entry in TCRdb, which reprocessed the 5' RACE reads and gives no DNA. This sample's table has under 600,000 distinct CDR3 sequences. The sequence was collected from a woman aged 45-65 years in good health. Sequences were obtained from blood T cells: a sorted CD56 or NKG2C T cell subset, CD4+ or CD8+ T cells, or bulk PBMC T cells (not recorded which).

The chain's CDR3 is CASSALTGSWNQPQHF. The chain couples TRBV11-2 to TRBJ1-5; TCRdb outputs TRBD1, but without DNA this stays unchecked. This CDR3 has 16 residues. Per germline, CDR1 SGHAT and CDR2 FQNNGV.